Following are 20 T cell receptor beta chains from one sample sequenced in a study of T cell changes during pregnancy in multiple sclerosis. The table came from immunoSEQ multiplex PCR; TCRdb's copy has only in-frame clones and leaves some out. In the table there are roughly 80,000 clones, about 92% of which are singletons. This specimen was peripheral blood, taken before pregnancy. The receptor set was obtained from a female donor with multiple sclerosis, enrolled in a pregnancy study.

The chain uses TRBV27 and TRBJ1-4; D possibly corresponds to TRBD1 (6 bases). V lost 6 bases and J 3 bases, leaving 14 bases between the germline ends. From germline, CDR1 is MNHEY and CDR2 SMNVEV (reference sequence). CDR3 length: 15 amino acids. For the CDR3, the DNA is TGTGCCAGCAGATTACAGGGTACCCCTAATGAAAAACTGTTTTTT. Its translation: CASRLQGTPNEKLFF.

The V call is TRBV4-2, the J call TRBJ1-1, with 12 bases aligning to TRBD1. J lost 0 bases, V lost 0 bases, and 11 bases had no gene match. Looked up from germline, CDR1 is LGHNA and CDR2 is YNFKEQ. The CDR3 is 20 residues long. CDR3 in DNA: TGTGCCAGCAGCCAAGAAGGGAGGGGACAGGGGGCGGTGGTGAACACTGAAGCTTTCTTT. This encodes CASSQEGRGQGAVVNTEAFF.

This CDR3 reads CAISSSTDTQYF. Written as DNA, the CDR3 is TGTGCCATCAGTTCCTCCACAGATACGCAGTATTTT. The J gene is TRBJ2-3, the V gene TRBV10-3; D unresolved. The ends were cut back, 5 bases at V and 2 bases at J, with 5 bases in the middle. The V gene's germline CDR1 is ENHRY and CDR2 SYGVKD. The CDR3 spans 12 residues.

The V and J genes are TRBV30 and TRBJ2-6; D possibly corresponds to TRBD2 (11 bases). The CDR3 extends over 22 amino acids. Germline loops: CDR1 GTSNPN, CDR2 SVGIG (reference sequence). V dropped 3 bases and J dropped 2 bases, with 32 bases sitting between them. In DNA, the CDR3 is TGTGCCTGGAGAAGGACAGGGGGGACTAGCGGAAACCCCAAAACTGGGGCCAACGTCCTGACTTTC. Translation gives CAWRRTGGTSGNPKTGANVLTF.

The CDR3: CASSFGTSGYLSYEQYF. In DNA form, the CDR3 reads TGTGCCAGCAGCTTCGGGACTAGCGGGTACCTCTCCTACGAGCAGTACTTC. This chain links TRBV13 with TRBJ2-7; TRBD2 agrees at 12 bases. Germline values: CDR1 PRHDT, CDR2 FYEKMQ (reference sequence). The CDR3 covers 17 residues. V shed 3 bases, J shed 0 bases, and the junction held 6 bases outside the gene matches. The full variable domain, completed using reference TRBV13 and TRBJ2-7, is AAGVIQSPRHLIKEKRETATLKCYPIPRHDTVYWYQQGPGQDPQFLISFYEKMQSDKGSIPDRFSAQQFSDYHSELNMSSLELGDSALYFCASSFGTSGYLSYEQYFGPGTRLTVT.

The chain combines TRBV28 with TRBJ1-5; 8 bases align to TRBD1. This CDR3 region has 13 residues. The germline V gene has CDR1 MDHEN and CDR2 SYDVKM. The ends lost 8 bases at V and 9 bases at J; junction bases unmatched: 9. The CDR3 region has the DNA TGTGCCAGCGGCGGACAGGGTCAGCGGCCCCAGCATTTT. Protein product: CASGGQGQRPQHF.

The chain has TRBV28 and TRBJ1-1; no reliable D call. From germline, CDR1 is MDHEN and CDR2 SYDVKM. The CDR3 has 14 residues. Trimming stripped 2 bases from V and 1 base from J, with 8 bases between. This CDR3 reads CASSLSGRNTEAFF. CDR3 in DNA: TGTGCCAGCAGTTTAAGCGGCAGGAACACTGAAGCTTTCTTT.

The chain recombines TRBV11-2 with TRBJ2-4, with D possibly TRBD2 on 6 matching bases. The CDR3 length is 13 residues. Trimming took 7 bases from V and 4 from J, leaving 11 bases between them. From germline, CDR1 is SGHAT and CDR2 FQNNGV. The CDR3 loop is CASTRGTKNIQYF. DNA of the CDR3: TGTGCCAGCACCCGCGGGACGAAAAACATTCAGTACTTC.

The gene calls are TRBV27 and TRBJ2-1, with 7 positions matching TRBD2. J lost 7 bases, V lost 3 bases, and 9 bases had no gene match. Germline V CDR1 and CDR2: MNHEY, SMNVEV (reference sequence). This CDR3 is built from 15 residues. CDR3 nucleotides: TGTGCCAGCAGTTTTTTAGCGGGCCACCGGAATGAGCAGTTCTTC. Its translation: CASSFLAGHRNEQFF.

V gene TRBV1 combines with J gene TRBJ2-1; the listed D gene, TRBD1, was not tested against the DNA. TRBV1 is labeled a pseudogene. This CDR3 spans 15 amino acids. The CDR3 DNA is TGCACCAGCAGCCAACCGGCCTACAGTACCCTTGAGCAGTTCTTC. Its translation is CTSSQPAYSTLEQFF.

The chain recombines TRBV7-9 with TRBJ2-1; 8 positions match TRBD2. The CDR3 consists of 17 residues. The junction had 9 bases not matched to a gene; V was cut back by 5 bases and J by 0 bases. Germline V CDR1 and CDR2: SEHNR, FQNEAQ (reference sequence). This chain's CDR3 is CASSPTTSGRSYNEQFF. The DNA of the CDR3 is TGTGCCAGCAGCCCAACAACTAGCGGCCGCTCCTACAATGAGCAGTTCTTC.

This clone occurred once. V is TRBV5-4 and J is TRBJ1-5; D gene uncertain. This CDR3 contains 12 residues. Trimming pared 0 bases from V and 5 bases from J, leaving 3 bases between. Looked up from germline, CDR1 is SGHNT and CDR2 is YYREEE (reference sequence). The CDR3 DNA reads TGTGCCAGCAGCTTGGCCGATCAGCCCCAGCATTTT. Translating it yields CASSLADQPQHF.

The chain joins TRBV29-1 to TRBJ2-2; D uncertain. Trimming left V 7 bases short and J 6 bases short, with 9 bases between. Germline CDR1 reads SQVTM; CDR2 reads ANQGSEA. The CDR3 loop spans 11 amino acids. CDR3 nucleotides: TGCAGCGCCACTTCCTCCGGGGAGCTGTTTTTT. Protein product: CSATSSGELFF.

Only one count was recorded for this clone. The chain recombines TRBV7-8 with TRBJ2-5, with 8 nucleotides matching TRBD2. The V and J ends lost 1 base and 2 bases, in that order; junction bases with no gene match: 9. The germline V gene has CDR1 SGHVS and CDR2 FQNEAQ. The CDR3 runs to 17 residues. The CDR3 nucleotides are TGTGCCAGCAGCTTAGTGGCGGGAGGTAGACTACAAGAGACCCAGTACTTC. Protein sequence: CASSLVAGGRLQETQYF.

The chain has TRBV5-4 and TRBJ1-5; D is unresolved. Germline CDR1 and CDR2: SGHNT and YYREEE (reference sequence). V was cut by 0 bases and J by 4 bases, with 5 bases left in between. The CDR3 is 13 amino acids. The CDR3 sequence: CASSLDENQPQHF. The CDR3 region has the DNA TGTGCCAGCAGCTTGGATGAGAATCAGCCCCAGCATTTT.

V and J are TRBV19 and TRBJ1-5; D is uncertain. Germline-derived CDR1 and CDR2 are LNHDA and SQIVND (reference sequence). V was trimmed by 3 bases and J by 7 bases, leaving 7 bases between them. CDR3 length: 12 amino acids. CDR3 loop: CASSISLQPQHF. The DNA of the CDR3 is TGTGCCAGTAGTATCAGTCTCCAGCCCCAGCATTTT.

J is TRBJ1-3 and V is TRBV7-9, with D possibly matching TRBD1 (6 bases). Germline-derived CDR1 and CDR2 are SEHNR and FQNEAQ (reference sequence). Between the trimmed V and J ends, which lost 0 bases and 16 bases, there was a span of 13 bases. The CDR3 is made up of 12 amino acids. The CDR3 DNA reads TGTGCCAGCAGCTTAGCGGCGCCAGGGGACTATTTT. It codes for CASSLAAPGDYF.

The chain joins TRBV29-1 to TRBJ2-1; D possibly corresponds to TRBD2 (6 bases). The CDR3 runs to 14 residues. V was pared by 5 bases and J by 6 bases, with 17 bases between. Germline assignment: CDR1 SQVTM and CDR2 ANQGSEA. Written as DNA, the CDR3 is TGCAGCGTTTCGGGCCTAGCGAACTTCAATGAGCAGTTCTTC. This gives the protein CSVSGLANFNEQFF.

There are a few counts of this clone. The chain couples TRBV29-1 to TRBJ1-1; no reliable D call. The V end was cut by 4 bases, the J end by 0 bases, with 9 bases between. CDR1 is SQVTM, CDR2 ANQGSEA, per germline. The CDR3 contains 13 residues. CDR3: CSVVVRLNTEAFF. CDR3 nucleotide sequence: TGCAGCGTTGTGGTTCGGTTGAACACTGAAGCTTTCTTT. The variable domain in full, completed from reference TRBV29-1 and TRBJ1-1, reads SAVISQKPSRDICQRGTSLTIQCQVDSQVTMMFWYRQQPGQSLTLIATANQGSEATYESGFVIDKFPISRPNLTFSTLTVSNMSPEDSSIYLCSVVVRLNTEAFFGQGTRLTVV.

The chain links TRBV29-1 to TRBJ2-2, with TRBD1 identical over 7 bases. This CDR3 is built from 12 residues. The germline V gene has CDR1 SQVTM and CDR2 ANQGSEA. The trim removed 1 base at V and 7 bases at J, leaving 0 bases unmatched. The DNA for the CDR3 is TGCAGCGTTGAAGGACAGGGCGGGGAGCTGTTTTTT. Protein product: CSVEGQGGELFF.